These 25 T cell receptor beta chains share one sample of origin, sequenced in a study of beta chain features in type 1 diabetes. Regarding the study as a whole: Moderate but significant shortening of TCRB CDR3s was recorded in all four CD4+ subsets from Type 1 diabetes patients.

The study reverse transcribed the entire isolated RNA, so it sequenced expressed TCRB transcripts. Sequencing was performed with immunoSEQ multiplex PCR; in TCRdb, only in-frame clones are kept and a portion is missing. The sample shows approximately 360,000 clones, around 12% of them seen only once. Their antigens remain unidentified. The sample comprised naive CD4+ T cells from blood. These receptors all come from a woman aged 18 to 35 with type 1 diabetes.

This clone has only a few counts. The chain links TRBV7-2 to TRBJ2-4, with TRBD2 as a possible D gene (5 bases). CDR1 is SGHTA and CDR2 is FQGNSA in the germline V gene. Trimming took 1 base from V and 8 from J, leaving 15 bases between them. This CDR3 spans 15 amino acids. The CDR3 bases are TGTGCCAGCAGCTTAGTGTCGGGAAGGTTTGACATTCAGTACTTC. Its translation is CASSLVSGRFDIQYF.

The chain uses TRBV29-1 and TRBJ2-4; 9 positions match TRBD1. Germline assignment: CDR1 SQVTM and CDR2 ANQGSEA. The CDR3 totals 15 residues. V was pared by 7 bases and J by 4 bases, with 11 bases of the junction left unmatched. This CDR3 reads CSAVQLGTGKNIQYF. CDR3 in DNA: TGCAGCGCGGTTCAACTCGGGACAGGGAAAAACATTCAGTACTTC.

The V and J genes are TRBV5-1 and TRBJ2-7; TRBD2 agrees at 10 bases. The V segment lost 3 bases and the J segment 3 bases; nucleotides outside the gene matches: 3. Germline CDR1 SGHRS, CDR2 YFSETQ. CDR3 length: 14 amino acids. The CDR3 is CASSSSGGLYEQYF. The CDR3 coding sequence is TGCGCCAGCAGCTCTAGCGGGGGCCTCTACGAGCAGTACTTC.

The chain recombines TRBV7-2 with TRBJ2-1; D possibly corresponds to TRBD1 (6 bases). Trimming took 1 base from V and 6 from J, leaving 19 bases between them. CDR1 and CDR2 from the germline V gene are SGHTA and FQGNSA. The CDR3 loop spans 17 amino acids. The CDR3 DNA reads as TGTGCCAGCAGCTTAGGGGCCGGGACAACGTCCGTCAATGAGCAGTTCTTC. Translation gives CASSLGAGTTSVNEQFF.

This sequence joins TRBV19 and TRBJ2-7; D may be TRBD1 (6 bases). Germline V gene data show CDR1 as LNHDA and CDR2 as SQIVND (reference sequence). V lost 5 bases and J 3 bases, leaving 14 bases between the germline ends. The CDR3 loop spans 14 amino acids. CDR3 amino acids: CASSPTGSNYEQYF. The CDR3 DNA follows: TGTGCCAGTAGTCCCACAGGGTCCAACTACGAGCAGTACTTC.

A few counts support this clone. V gene TRBV7-2 combines with J gene TRBJ2-5; 10 bases agree with TRBD1. After removal of 4 bases from V and 2 bases from J, the junction contained 10 bases not matched to a gene. The germline CDR1 and CDR2 sequences are SGHTA and FQGNSA. The CDR3 totals 17 residues. CDR3 region: CASSSTPPGQGQETQYF. Here the CDR3 DNA reads TGTGCCAGCAGCTCCACGCCCCCGGGACAGGGGCAAGAGACCCAGTACTTC.

This clone has more than one count but fewer than ten. At the DNA level, this CDR3 is encoded by other sequences in the same sample as well. J is TRBJ2-7 and V is TRBV7-2; D remains ambiguous. Germline V gene sequence: CDR1 SGHTA, CDR2 FQGNSA. The V gene lost 5 bases and the J gene lost 3 bases, with 5 bases spanning the gap. The CDR3 runs to 11 residues. CDR3 amino acids: CASSPSYEQYF. As DNA, the CDR3 is TGTGCCAGCAGCCCCAGCTACGAGCAGTACTTC.

This clone was counted a few times. The chain has TRBV29-1 and TRBJ1-4; 8 positions match TRBD1. V shed 7 bases, J shed 8 bases, and the junction held 12 bases outside the gene matches. Germline CDR1 and CDR2: SQVTM and ANQGSEA. This CDR3 contains 14 residues. The CDR3 sequence: CSARRQGITEKLFF. CDR3 coding DNA: TGCAGCGCCCGCCGACAGGGGATTACGGAAAAACTGTTTTTT.

This clone was found a few times. The chain couples TRBV14 to TRBJ2-1; D is unclear. CDR3 size: 17 residues. V was clipped by 4 bases and J by 2 bases, with 18 bases between them. CDR1 SGHDN and CDR2 FVKESK come from the germline V gene. CDR3: CASSLQPNGKTYNEQFF. Written as DNA, the CDR3 is TGTGCCAGCAGCCTTCAACCGAATGGCAAAACCTACAATGAGCAGTTCTTC.

In its sample, this clone was seen a few times. This sequence joins TRBV30 and TRBJ2-3; tentative D call: TRBD1 (5 bases). The germline V gene has CDR1 GTSNPN and CDR2 SVGIG (reference sequence). Trimming left V 0 bases short and J 4 bases short, with 14 bases between. The CDR3 is made up of 15 amino acids. CDR3 nucleotide sequence: TGTGCCTGGAGTGTGGGGCAGCCTAACTCAGATACGCAGTATTTT. Translation: CAWSVGQPNSDTQYF. Full variable domain (outside the CDR3, taken from reference TRBV30 and TRBJ2-3): SQTIHQWPATLVQPVGSPLSLECTVEGTSNPNLYWYRQAAGRGLQLLFYSVGIGQISSEVPQNLSASRPQDRQFILSSKKLLLSDSGFYLCAWSVGQPNSDTQYFGPGTRLTVL.

V gene TRBV7-2 combines with J gene TRBJ2-5; D not certain. CDR3 length: 15 amino acids. Between the trimmed V and J ends, which lost 0 bases and 0 bases, there was a span of 8 bases. From germline, CDR1 is SGHTA and CDR2 FQGNSA. The CDR3 is CASSLAKPYQETQYF. The CDR3 nucleotides are TGTGCCAGCAGCTTAGCGAAGCCCTACCAAGAGACCCAGTACTTC.

This clone has just a few counts. This chain links TRBV11-2 with TRBJ2-5, with D possibly TRBD2 on 6 matching bases. V was clipped by 5 bases and J by 3 bases, with 13 bases between them. Germline CDR1 and CDR2: SGHAT and FQNNGV. The CDR3 contains 14 residues. Here the CDR3 DNA reads TGTGCCAGCAGCAGGAGGGGCAGGGAAGAGACCCAGTACTTC. Translating it yields CASSRRGREETQYF.

This clone has a handful of counts. The CDR3 loop reads CASSAVQGVKNIQYF. The CDR3 nucleotides read TGTGCCAGCAGCGCCGTACAGGGTGTCAAAAACATTCAGTACTTC. The V gene is TRBV11-2, the J gene TRBJ2-4; maybe TRBD1 (6 bases). The CDR3 has 15 residues. From germline, CDR1 is SGHAT and CDR2 FQNNGV. Trimming took off 5 bases at V and 3 bases at J, with 14 bases between the two ends.

In this sample, this clone turned up a few times. The V and J genes are TRBV4-3 and TRBJ1-4; D call uncertain. With 0 bases removed from V and 0 bases from J, the gap between germline ends came to 11 bases. The germline V gene encodes CDR1 LGHNA and CDR2 YSLEER. This CDR3 is built from 17 residues. The CDR3 DNA follows: TGCGCCAGCAGCCAAGATTCCCCCGGAGCAACTAATGAAAAACTGTTTTTT. As protein: CASSQDSPGATNEKLFF.

This clone was picked up a small number of times. The chain joins TRBV11-2 to TRBJ2-1; 7 nucleotides line up with TRBD2. V shed 4 bases, J shed 4 bases, and the junction held 4 bases outside the gene matches. CDR1 and CDR2 from the germline V gene are SGHAT and FQNNGV. This CDR3 comprises 14 residues. Written as DNA, the CDR3 is TGTGCCAGCAGCTCCCCGCGGGGGTACAATGAGCAGTTCTTC. It codes for CASSSPRGYNEQFF. The variable domain in full, completed from reference TRBV11-2 and TRBJ2-1, reads EAGVAQSPRYKIIEKRQSVAFWCNPISGHATLYWYQQILGQGPKLLIQFQNNGVVDDSQLPKDRFSAERLKGVDSTLKIQPAKLEDSAVYLCASSSPRGYNEQFFGPGTRLTVL.

This rearrangement joins TRBV23-1 to TRBJ1-2; D unclear. TRBV23-1 is assigned to the ORF class and has an uncertain function. V lost 6 bases, J lost 0 bases, and 11 bases lay in between. There are 14 residues in the CDR3. DNA of the CDR3: TGCGCCAGCAGCCTTAACCAGGCTAACTATGGCTACACCTTC. It is translated as CASSLNQANYGYTF.

The J gene is TRBJ2-1, the V gene TRBV5-1; D might be TRBD1 (6 bases). Trimming took 4 bases from V and 6 from J, leaving 14 bases between them. The CDR3 contains 14 residues. Germline-derived CDR1 and CDR2 are SGHRS and YFSETQ. CDR3 loop: CASSLNTGFNEQFF. The CDR3 DNA sequence: TGCGCCAGCAGCCTGAATACAGGGTTCAATGAGCAGTTCTTC.

This chain links TRBV27 with TRBJ1-1; maybe TRBD1 (6 bases). V was pared by 0 bases and J by 2 bases, with 7 bases between. The CDR3 is 14 residues long. Germline V lookup: CDR1 MNHEY, CDR2 SMNVEV (reference sequence). The CDR3 DNA sequence: TGTGCCAGCAGTTTATCGGACAGAAACACTGAAGCTTTCTTT. It yields the protein CASSLSDRNTEAFF.

The chain has TRBV6-5 and TRBJ1-1, with D perhaps matching TRBD1 (5 bases). Trimming stripped 0 bases from V and 5 bases from J, with 13 bases between. This CDR3 comprises 15 residues. The germline gives CDR1 MNHEY, CDR2 SVGAGI. The CDR3 DNA sequence: TGTGCCAGCAGTTACTCAGGGCAGGGTGAGACTGAAGCTTTCTTT. Protein: CASSYSGQGETEAFF.

This clone has more than one count but fewer than ten. This chain joins TRBV7-9 and TRBJ2-3, with D possibly matching TRBD2 (6 bases). The V end was cut by 5 bases, the J end by 6 bases, with 12 bases between. The CDR3 runs 13 residues. Germline assignment: CDR1 SEHNR and CDR2 FQNEAQ (reference sequence). The CDR3 DNA sequence: TGTGCCAGCAGCATTGGAGGGACCGATACGCAGTATTTT. This codes for CASSIGGTDTQYF.

This chain links TRBV7-2 with TRBJ2-5; TRBD1 matches at 9 bases. Losses at the gene ends were 3 bases for V and 3 bases for J; bases not matched to a gene: 5. This CDR3 region has 15 residues. Germline V gene lookup returns CDR1 SGHTA and CDR2 FQGNSA. CDR3 nucleotides: TGTGCCAGCAGCTTCCCGGGGACAGGGAAAGAGACCCAGTACTTC. Translation: CASSFPGTGKETQYF.

This clone was counted only a few times. V and J are TRBV7-2 and TRBJ1-4; D remains unclear. Between the trimmed V and J ends, which lost 5 bases and 0 bases, there was a span of 10 bases. CDR1 is SGHTA, CDR2 FQGNSA, per germline. This CDR3 contains 15 residues. In nucleotides, the CDR3 is TGTGCCAGCAGCCCGCGAGTTGCAACTAATGAAAAACTGTTTTTT. Protein sequence: CASSPRVATNEKLFF.

CDR3 nucleotide sequence: TGTGCCAGCAGTGGTACAGGGGCTGGTCAGGAGACCCAGTACTTC. It specifies CASSGTGAGQETQYF. The chain joins TRBV28 to TRBJ2-5; 7 bases align to TRBD1. The CDR3 is made up of 15 amino acids. Germline V CDR1 and CDR2: MDHEN, SYDVKM. With 5 bases clipped from V and 5 bases from J, the junction kept 11 bases outside the gene matches.

This clone was counted between two and nine times. J is TRBJ2-1 and V is TRBV10-3, with TRBD2 matching 14 bases. CDR1 ENHRY and CDR2 SYGVKD come from the germline V gene. Trimming cost V 6 bases and J 3 bases; bases outside gene matches: 13. The CDR3 extends over 19 amino acids. This CDR3 is CAIRAGLAGVSLRYNEQFF. The CDR3 nucleotides are TGTGCCATCAGGGCGGGACTAGCGGGAGTATCCCTCCGCTACAATGAGCAGTTCTTC.

V is TRBV7-9 and J is TRBJ1-1; tentatively, D is TRBD1 (5 bases). CDR1 and CDR2 (germline): SEHNR, FQNEAQ (reference sequence). V was pared by 4 bases and J by 6 bases, with 12 bases between. The CDR3 length is 13 residues. The DNA of the CDR3 is TGTGCCAGCAGCTCTGTAGGGGTGGCTGAAGCTTTCTTT. It encodes CASSSVGVAEAFF.